This TCR beta chain was captured by sequencing in a study of graft-versus-host responses after intestinal transplantation. At the level of the study: In this cohort, recipients had multivisceral, liver-intestinal, or isolated intestinal transplants. Recipients uniformly received anti-thymocyte globulin induction, followed by tacrolimus and steroids for around 3 years.

Study results and caveats: GvH clones detected in recipient marrow included some appearing first in ileum or blood.

The method was immunoSEQ multiplex PCR; TCRdb's version includes in-frame clones alone and lacks a portion of them. The table records fewer than 85,000 clones, over 75% of them present only once. The V gene's germline CDR1 is MNHEY and CDR2 SVGAGI. This CDR3 contains 16 residues. V gave up 2 bases and J gave up 8 bases; unmatched junction bases: 14. Notes on this clone: Its antigen remains unidentified.

This chain uses TRBV6-5 with TRBJ1-2; 7 nucleotides match TRBD1. This receptor was taken from a human donor who was the organ donor for an intestinal transplant. This specimen consisted of unstimulated CD4+ T cells sorted from spleen or lymph node cells, obtained before transplant. For the CDR3, the DNA is TGTGCCAGCAGTTACCAACTCGACAGGGCAATAGGCGGCTACACCTTC. This codes for CASSYQLDRAIGGYTF.